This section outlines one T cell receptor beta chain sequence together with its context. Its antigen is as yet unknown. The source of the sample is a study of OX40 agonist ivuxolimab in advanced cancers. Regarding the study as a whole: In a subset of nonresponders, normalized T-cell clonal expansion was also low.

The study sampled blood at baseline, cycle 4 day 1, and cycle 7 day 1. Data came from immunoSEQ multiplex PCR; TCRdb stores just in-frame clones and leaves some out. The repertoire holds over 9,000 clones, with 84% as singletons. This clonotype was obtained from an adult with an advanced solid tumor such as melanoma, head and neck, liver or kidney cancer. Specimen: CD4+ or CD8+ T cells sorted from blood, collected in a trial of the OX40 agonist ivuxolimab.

The CDR3 sequence is CASSLDGRRVGEQFF. In DNA form, the CDR3 reads TGTGCCAGCAGCTTGGATGGGCGCAGGGTAGGGGAGCAGTTCTTC. The chain uses TRBV5-4 and TRBJ2-1; D possibly corresponds to TRBD1 (5 bases). V was pared by 0 bases and J by 10 bases, with 17 bases between. Germline assignment: CDR1 SGHNT and CDR2 YYREEE (reference sequence). The CDR3 contains 15 residues. Looking up the rest from reference TRBV5-4 and TRBJ2-1 gives the full variable domain: ETGVTQSPTHLIKTRGQQVTLRCSSQSGHNTVSWYQQALGQGPQFIFQYYREEENGRGNFPPRFSGLQFPNYSSELNVNALELDDSALYLCASSLDGRRVGEQFFGPGTRLTVL.